This note documents a single T cell receptor beta chain sequence. This sample was taken from a study of cytomegalovirus exposure and HLA in healthy donors. Researchers ran the PCR with 60 Vbeta and 13 Jbeta primers. Produced via immunoSEQ multiplex PCR; TCRdb's table is partial and in-frame only. The repertoire holds about 160,000 clones, with more than 75% as singletons. The CDR3 has 15 amino acids. V was trimmed by 5 bases and J by 2 bases, leaving 13 bases between them. CDR1 is SGHTA and CDR2 is FQGNSA in the germline V gene. The receptor's source is a man aged 18 to 35 in good health and CMV-seropositive. This chain joins TRBV7-2 and TRBJ2-1; possible D gene TRBD1, 6 bases. The sample consisted of PBMCs. Written as DNA, the CDR3 is TGTGCCAGCAGCCAGAGGGACACAGCCTACAATGAGCAGTTCTTC. Protein product: CASSQRDTAYNEQFF.